This passage covers 2 T cell receptor beta chains from one sample sequenced in a study of vaccination and CD4 T cells after COVID-19. Treatment of the sample: roughly nine-day PBMC culture with coronavirus spike peptide pools or control peptides (ViraFEST assay). Cultured CD4+ T cell DNA underwent sequencing with the Oncomine TCR Beta short-read assay. TCRdb analysed the PCR reads with MiXCR anew, one entry per CDR3 protein. The sample contains about 14,000 distinct CDR3 sequences, roughly 30% of which appear only once. Their cognate antigens are unknown. The specimen was CD4+ T cells from blood, cultured in vitro, collected after SARS-CoV-2 vaccination. The receptors come from a human donor who had recovered from COVID-19.

The chain couples TRBV20-1 to TRBJ2-1, with TRBD2 matching over 12 bases. CDR3 size: 14 residues. J lost 5 bases, V lost 8 bases, and 7 bases had no gene match. CDR1 is DFQATT, CDR2 SNEGSKA, per germline (reference sequence). For the CDR3, the DNA is TGCAGTCTCCGACTAGCGGGAGACGACAATGAGCAGTTCTTC. Protein product: CSLRLAGDDNEQFF.

This clonotype was detected only a few times. The rearrangement links TRBV20-1 to TRBJ2-5; 10 bases match TRBD2. Germline CDR1 is DFQATT and CDR2 is SNEGSKA (reference sequence). The CDR3 loop spans 16 amino acids. J was trimmed by 7 bases and V by 3 bases; bases with no gene match: 14. DNA of the CDR3: TGCAGTGCTAGTCACGTTAGCGGGAGGCGGTCGGGGACCCAGTACTTC. Its protein product is CSASHVSGRRSGTQYF.